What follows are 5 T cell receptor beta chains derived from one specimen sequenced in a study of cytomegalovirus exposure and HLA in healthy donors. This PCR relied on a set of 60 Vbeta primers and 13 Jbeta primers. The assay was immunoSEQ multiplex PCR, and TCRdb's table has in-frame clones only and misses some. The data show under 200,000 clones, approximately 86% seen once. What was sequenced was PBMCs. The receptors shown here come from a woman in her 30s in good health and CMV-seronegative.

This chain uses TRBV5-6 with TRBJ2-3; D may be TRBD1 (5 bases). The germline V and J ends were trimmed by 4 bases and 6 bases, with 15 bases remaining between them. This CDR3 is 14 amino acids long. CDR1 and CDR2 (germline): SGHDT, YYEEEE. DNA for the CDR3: TGTGCCAGCAGCCTGGGGCCGCAGGCGGATACGCAGTATTTT. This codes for CASSLGPQADTQYF.

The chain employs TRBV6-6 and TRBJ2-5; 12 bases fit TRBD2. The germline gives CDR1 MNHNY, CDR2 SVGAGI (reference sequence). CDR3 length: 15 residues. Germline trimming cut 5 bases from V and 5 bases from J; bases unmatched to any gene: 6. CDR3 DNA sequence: TGTGCCAGCAGTCTCCTAGCGGGAGGGCCCGAGACCCAGTACTTC. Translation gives CASSLLAGGPETQYF.

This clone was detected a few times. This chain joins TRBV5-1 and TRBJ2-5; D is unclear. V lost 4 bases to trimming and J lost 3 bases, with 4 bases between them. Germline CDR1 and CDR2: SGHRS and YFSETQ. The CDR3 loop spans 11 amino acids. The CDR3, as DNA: TGCGCCAGCAGCGCAGAAGAGACCCAGTACTTC. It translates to CASSAEETQYF.

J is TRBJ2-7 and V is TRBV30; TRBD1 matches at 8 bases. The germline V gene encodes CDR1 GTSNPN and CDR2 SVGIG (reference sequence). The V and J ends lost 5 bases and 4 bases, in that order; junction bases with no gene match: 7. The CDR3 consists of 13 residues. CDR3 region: CAWDPGQGYEQYF. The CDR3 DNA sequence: TGTGCCTGGGACCCCGGACAGGGATACGAGCAGTACTTC.

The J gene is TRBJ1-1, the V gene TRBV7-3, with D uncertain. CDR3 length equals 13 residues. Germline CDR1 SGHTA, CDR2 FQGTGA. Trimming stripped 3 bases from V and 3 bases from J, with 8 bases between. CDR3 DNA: TGTGCCAGCAGCTTGGAGGCCCACACTGAAGCTTTCTTT. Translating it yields CASSLEAHTEAFF.